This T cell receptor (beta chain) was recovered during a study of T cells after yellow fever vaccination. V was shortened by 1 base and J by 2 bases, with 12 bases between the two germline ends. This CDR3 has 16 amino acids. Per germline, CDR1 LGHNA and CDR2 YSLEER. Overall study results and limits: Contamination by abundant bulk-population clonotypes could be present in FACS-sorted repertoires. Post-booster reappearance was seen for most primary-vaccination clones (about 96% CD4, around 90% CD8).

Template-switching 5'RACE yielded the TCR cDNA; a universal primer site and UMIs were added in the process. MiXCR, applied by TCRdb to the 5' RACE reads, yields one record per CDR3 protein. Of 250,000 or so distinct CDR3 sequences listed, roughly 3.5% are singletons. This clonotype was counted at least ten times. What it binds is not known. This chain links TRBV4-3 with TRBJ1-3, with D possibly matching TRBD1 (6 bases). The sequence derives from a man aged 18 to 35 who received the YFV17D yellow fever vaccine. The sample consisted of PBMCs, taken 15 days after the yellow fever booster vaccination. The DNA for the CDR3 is TGCGCCAGCAGCCAAGGGGGGAACAGGGCTGGAAACACCATATATTTT. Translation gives CASSQGGNRAGNTIYF.